This TCR beta chain came from a study of T cells of healthy individuals. This clonotype was seen ten or more times. CDR1 is SGHVS, CDR2 FNYEAQ, per germline. This CDR3 is 12 amino acids long. Trimming removed 0 bases from V and 4 bases from J, with 1 base in between. TCRdb ran MiXCR on the 5' RACE reads and lists one entry per CDR3 protein. The data contain about 82,000 distinct CDR3 sequences, 5% of them singletons. This sequence was found in a female donor in good health. The J gene is TRBJ1-5, the V gene TRBV7-6; D unresolved. The CDR3 DNA reads TGTGCCAGCAGCTTAGCAAATCAGCCCCAGCATTTT. This codes for CASSLANQPQHF.